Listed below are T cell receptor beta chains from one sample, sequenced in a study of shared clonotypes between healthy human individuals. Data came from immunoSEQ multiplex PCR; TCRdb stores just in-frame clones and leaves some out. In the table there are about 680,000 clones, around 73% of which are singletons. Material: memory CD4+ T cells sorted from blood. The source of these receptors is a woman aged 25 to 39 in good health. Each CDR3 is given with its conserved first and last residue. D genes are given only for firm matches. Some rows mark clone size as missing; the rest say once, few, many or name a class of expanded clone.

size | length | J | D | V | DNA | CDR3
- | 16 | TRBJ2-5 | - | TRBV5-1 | TGCGCCAGCAGCTCAGGAACTACAGGGTTGCTGGAGACCCAGTACTTC | CASSSGTTGLLETQYF
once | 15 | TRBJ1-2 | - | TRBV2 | TGTGCCAGCAGTGAAGCGCCGGGCAGGAACTATGGCTACACCTTC | CASSEAPGRNYGYTF
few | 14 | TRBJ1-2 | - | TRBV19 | TGTGCCAGTAGTATTTCGGGGCAGGCGCCCGGCTACACCTTC | CASSISGQAPGYTF
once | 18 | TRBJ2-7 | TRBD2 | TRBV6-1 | TGTGCCAGCAGTGGGACTAATACTTTAGCGGGAACATCCTACGAGCAGTACTTC | CASSGTNTLAGTSYEQYF
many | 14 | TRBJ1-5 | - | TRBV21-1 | TGTGCCAGCAGCAAAGGTCCCGAAGGTCAGCCCCAGCATTTT | CASSKGPEGQPQHF
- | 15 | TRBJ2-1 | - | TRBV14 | TGTGCCAGCAGCCAAGCGAGCGGAGGCTACAATGAGCAGTTCTTC | CASSQASGGYNEQFF
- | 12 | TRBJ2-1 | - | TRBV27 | TGTGCCAGCATCGGAGTGGTGAATGAGCAGTTCTTC | CASIGVVNEQFF
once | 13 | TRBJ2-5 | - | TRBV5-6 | TGTGCCAGCAGCCCTTACGACCAAGAGACCCAGTACTTC | CASSPYDQETQYF
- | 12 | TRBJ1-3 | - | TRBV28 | TGTGCCAGCACCAGAACTGGAAACACCATATATTTT | CASTRTGNTIYF
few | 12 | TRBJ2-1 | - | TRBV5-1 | TGCGCCAGCAGCGTTACTCAGTATGAGCAGTTCTTC | CASSVTQYEQFF
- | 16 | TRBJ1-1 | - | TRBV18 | TGTGCCAGCTCACCATCCCAGGGTGGCGGGAACACTGAAGCTTTCTTT | CASSPSQGGGNTEAFF
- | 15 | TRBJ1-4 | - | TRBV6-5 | TGTGCCAGCAGTTACTCGAGGGGGATCAGTGAAAAACTGTTTTTT | CASSYSRGISEKLFF
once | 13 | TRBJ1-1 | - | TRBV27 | TGTGCCAGCAATGATCAGGGAAGGGCTGAAGCTTTCTTT | CASNDQGRAEAFF
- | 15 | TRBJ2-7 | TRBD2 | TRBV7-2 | TGTGCCAGCAGCCCGACTCGCGGGAGAGTATACGAGCAGTACTTC | CASSPTRGRVYEQYF
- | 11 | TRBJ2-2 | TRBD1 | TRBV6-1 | TGTGCCAGTGACAGGGCCGGGGAGCTGTTTTTT | CASDRAGELFF
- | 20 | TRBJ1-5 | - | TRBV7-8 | TGTGCCAGCAGCCGAGCGGGACTCCGCTGGGATTTCGGCAGCAATCAGCCCCAGCATTTT | CASSRAGLRWDFGSNQPQHF
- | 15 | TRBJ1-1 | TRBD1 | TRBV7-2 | TGTGCCAGCAGCTACTGGACAGGCCGGGACACTGAAGCTTTCTTT | CASSYWTGRDTEAFF
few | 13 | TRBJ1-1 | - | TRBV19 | TGTGCCAGTAGTCCCAGCTTGAACACTGAAGCTTTCTTT | CASSPSLNTEAFF
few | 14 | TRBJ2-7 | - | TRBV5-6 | TGTGCCAGCAGCATTGACACGGCCCCCTACGAGCAGTACTTC | CASSIDTAPYEQYF
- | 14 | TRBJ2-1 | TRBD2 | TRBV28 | TGTGCCAGCAGAATGAGGCGGGAGGCCGATGAGCAGTTCTTC | CASRMRREADEQFF
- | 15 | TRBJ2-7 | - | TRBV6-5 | TGTGCCAGCAAACCAGTTAGCGGAAAAAGCTACGAGCAGTACTTC | CASKPVSGKSYEQYF
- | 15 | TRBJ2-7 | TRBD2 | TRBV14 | TGTGCCAGCAGCCAAGGTGTGGGCGGGAGCTACGAGCAGTACTTC | CASSQGVGGSYEQYF
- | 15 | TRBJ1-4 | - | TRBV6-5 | TGTGCCAGCAGACCCGGCTGGGGGGGCGTTGAAAAACTGTTTTTT | CASRPGWGGVEKLFF
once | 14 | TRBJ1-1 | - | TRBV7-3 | TGTGCCAGCAGCCCCCATGAAGGGTGGACTGAAGCTTTCTTT | CASSPHEGWTEAFF
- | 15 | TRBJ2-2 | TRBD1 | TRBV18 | TGTGCCAGCTCACCACCGACAGGGGGTACCGGGGAGCTGTTTTTT | CASSPPTGGTGELFF
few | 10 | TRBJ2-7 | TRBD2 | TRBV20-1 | TGCAGTGCGGGGGGGAACGAGCAGTACTTC | CSAGGNEQYF
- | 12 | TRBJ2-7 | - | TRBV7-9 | TGTGCCAGCAGCAACTTACCGACCGAGCAGTACTTC | CASSNLPTEQYF
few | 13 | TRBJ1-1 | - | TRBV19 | TGTGCCAGTAGCGAGCATTTGAACACTGAAGCTTTCTTT | CASSEHLNTEAFF
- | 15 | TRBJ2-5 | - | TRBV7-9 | TGTGCCAGCAGCCCGGGCGGCAGGGCCAAAGAGACCCAGTACTTC | CASSPGGRAKETQYF
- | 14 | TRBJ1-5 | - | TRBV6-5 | TGTGCCAGCAGTTACTCCGAGGGGTCACAGCCCCAGCATTTT | CASSYSEGSQPQHF
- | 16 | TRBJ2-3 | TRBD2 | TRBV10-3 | TGTGCCATCAGAAGCGCCGGGACTAGACACACAGATACGCAGTATTTT | CAIRSAGTRHTDTQYF
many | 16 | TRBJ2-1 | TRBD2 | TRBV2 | TGTGCCAGCAGCCATCAGACTAGCGGATCCTACAATGAGCAGTTCTTC | CASSHQTSGSYNEQFF
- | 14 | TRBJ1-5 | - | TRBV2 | TGTGCCAGCAGGTCAAGGACAGAGAATCAGCCCCAGCATTTT | CASRSRTENQPQHF
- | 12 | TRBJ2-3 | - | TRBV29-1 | TGCAGCGGTGAATCCTACACAGATACGCAGTATTTT | CSGESYTDTQYF
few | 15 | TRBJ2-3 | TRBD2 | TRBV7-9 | TGTGCCAGCAGCTCGACTAGCGGGAGAGCAGATACGCAGTATTTT | CASSSTSGRADTQYF
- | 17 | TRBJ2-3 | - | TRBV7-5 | TGTGTCAGAAGCTCCAGGGTGGGGACTAGCGGCACAGATACGCAGTATTTT | CVRSSRVGTSGTDTQYF
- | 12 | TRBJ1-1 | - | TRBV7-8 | TGTGCCAGCAGCTTAGTACAGGGACAAGCTTTCTTT | CASSLVQGQAFF
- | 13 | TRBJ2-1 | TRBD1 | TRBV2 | TGTGCCAGCAGTGAAGGGCAGGGGGTTGAGCAGTTCTTC | CASSEGQGVEQFF
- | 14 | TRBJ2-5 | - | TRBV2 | TGTGCCAGCAGTGAAGGCAGGGTCCAAGAGACCCAGTACTTC | CASSEGRVQETQYF
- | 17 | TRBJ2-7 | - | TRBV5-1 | TGCGCCAGCAGCTTGGCCCTGAGGCACAGGGCCTCCTACGAGCAGTACTTC | CASSLALRHRASYEQYF
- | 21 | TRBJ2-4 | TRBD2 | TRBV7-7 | TGTGCCAGCAGCCTTAGGGGTTTTGCTAGCGGGGGCTGCATAGCCAAAAACATTCAGTACTTC | CASSLRGFASGGCIAKNIQYF
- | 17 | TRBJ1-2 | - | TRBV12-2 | TGTGCAAGTCGCTTAGCGCAGTTGGCAGGGGCGTTCTATGGCTACACCTTC | CASRLAQLAGAFYGYTF
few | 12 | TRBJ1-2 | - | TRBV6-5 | TGTGCCAGCAGCGCAGGGCCGTTGGGCTACACCTTC | CASSAGPLGYTF
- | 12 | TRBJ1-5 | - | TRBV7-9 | TGTGCCAGCAGCCGTGGGGGTCAGCCCCAGCATTTT | CASSRGGQPQHF
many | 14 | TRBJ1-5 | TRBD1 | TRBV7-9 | TGTGCCAGCAGTCTTACAGGGGGAGGTCAGCCCCAGCATTTT | CASSLTGGGQPQHF
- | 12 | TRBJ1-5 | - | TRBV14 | TGTGCCAGCAGCCAAGGGTTTCAGCCCCAGCATTTT | CASSQGFQPQHF
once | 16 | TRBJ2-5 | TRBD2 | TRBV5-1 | TGCGCCAGCAGCACAAGGCTAGCGGTAACACAAGAGACCCAGTACTTC | CASSTRLAVTQETQYF
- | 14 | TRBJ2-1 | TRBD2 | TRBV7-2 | TGTGCCAGCAGCTTCAGCGGGAGCATAAATGAGCAGTTCTTC | CASSFSGSINEQFF
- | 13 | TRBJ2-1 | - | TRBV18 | TGTGCCAGCTCACCACTACAGGGCAATGAGCAGTTCTTC | CASSPLQGNEQFF
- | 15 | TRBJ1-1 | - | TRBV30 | TGTGCCTGGAGTGTACGATGGCAGGAGAACACTGAAGCTTTCTTT | CAWSVRWQENTEAFF
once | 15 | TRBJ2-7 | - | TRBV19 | TGTGCCAGTAGTATTGGGGGGGCGCGGCGGTACGAGCAGTACTTC | CASSIGGARRYEQYF